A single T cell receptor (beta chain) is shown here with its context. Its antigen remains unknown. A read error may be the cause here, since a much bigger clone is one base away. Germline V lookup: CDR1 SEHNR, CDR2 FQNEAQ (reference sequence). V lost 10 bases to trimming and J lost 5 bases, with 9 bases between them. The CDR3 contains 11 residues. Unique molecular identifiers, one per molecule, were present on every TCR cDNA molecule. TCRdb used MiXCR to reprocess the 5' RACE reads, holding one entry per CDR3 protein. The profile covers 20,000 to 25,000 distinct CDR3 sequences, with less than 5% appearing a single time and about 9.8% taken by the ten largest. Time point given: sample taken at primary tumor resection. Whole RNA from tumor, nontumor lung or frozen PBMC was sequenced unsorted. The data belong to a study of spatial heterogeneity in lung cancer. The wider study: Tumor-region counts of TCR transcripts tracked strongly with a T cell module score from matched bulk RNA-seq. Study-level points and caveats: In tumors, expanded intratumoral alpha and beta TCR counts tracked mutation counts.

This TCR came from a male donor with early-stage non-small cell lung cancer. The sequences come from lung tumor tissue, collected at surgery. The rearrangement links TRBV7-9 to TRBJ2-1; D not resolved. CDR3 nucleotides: TGTGCCAACAGAGTAGACAATGAGCAGTTCTTC. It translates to CANRVDNEQFF.